This TCR beta chain emerged from a study of shared clonotypes between healthy human individuals. Study-wide background: Donor ages ranged 18 to 49 years: a couple of women, a few men.

The CDR3 loop spans 17 amino acids. Trimming removed 0 bases from V and 4 bases from J; junction bases left unmatched: 7. The germline V gene has CDR1 SGHRS and CDR2 YFSETQ. A note on this clone: Its antigen is undetermined.

Notes on the study in general: Non-shared clonotypes showed lower generation probabilities than clonotypes common to all four donors. Only blood samples were collected, and tissue repertoires likely differ.

A deep-level run was used for the assay. Sequenced by immunoSEQ multiplex PCR; TCRdb stores in-frame clones only, minus some. This sample has 2 million to 2.5 million clones, with roughly 93% found just once. Sequencing used naive CD4+ T cells from PBMCs. As to subset: CD45RA+ positively selected. V is TRBV5-1 and J is TRBJ2-1; 10 bases match TRBD2. The sequence was obtained from a man between 18 and 29 years old in good health. Some clones in this sample may be carry-over from other donors' samples. CDR3 sequence: CASSLDPSGSRYNEQFF. CDR3 bases: TGCGCCAGCAGCTTGGACCCTAGCGGGAGTAGATACAATGAGCAGTTCTTC.